These T cell receptor beta chains were read from a single sample in a study of T cells after posttransplantation cyclophosphamide. Some clones are missing from TCRdb's copy, which holds only in-frame ones; the method was immunoSEQ multiplex PCR. The sample has roughly 32,000 clones; 75% to 95% are singletons. The sequenced material came from naive CD4+ T cells sorted from PBMCs. The origin of the receptors is an older woman in good health, CMV-negative, and a related stem cell transplant donor. CDR3s include the opening cysteine and the closing phenylalanine or tryptophan.

V gene	J gene	CDR3 protein
TRBV28	TRBJ1-2	CASSPRARGYTF
TRBV5-4	TRBJ2-7	CASSLVGREAYEQYF
TRBV28	TRBJ2-6	CASSSSGTGANVLTF
TRBV19	TRBJ2-3	CASSRQGATDTQYF
TRBV19	TRBJ2-7	CASTPTGAISYEQYF
TRBV28	TRBJ1-5	CASSPRRTGSNQPQHF
TRBV25-1	TRBJ2-7	CASSPSGRTSYEQYF
TRBV7-2	TRBJ2-7	CASSFAGYEQYF
TRBV6-5	TRBJ1-2	CASSYVQGSMHGYTF
TRBV6-1	.	CASSPRGGQDYEQYF
TRBV6-1	TRBJ1-2	CASIPPRERNYGYTF
TRBV5-5	TRBJ2-5	CASSLEGAEETQYF
TRBV5-5	TRBJ1-3	CASLRGDSSGNTIYF
TRBV19	TRBJ2-2	CASRGTGSTGELFF
TRBV5-1	TRBJ1-3	CASSIGQGDGNTIYF
TRBV6-6	TRBJ2-3	CASSYASGSTDTQYF